The 5 T cell receptor beta chains in this list originate from one sample, sequenced in a study of metastatic and nonmetastatic thyroid tumors. Until they underwent thyroid surgery, no patient had received any treatment. TCRdb used MiXCR to call clones anew from the PCR reads. The sample includes approximately 84,000 clones, approximately 15% seen only once; the top ten take 3.6%. Sample: blood. These receptors were collected from a female donor with papillary thyroid cancer or a benign thyroid nodule (not recorded which). Some clones in this sample may be carry-over from other donors' samples.

Details on this clone: With a much larger clone just one base away, this may be a read error. CDR3 in amino acids: CSARVVQEAPNTEAFF. The DNA for the CDR3 is TGCAGTGCTAGAGTGGTCCAGGAGGCTCCGAACACTGAAGCTTTCTTT. The rearrangement joins TRBV20-1 to TRBJ1-1, with D uncertain. V gave up 1 base and J gave up 1 base, with 16 bases separating them. CDR1 is DFQATT, CDR2 SNEGSKA, per germline (reference sequence). The CDR3 totals 16 residues.

At least ten counts were recorded for this clone. The DNA of the CDR3 is TGTGCCAGCAGCGCCGGCGGGGGGTCCTACAATGAGCAGTTCTTC. Amino acid sequence: CASSAGGGSYNEQFF. V usage is TRBV11-3 and J usage is TRBJ2-1; TRBD2 agrees at 8 bases. The CDR3 is made up of 15 amino acids. J gave up 1 base and V 5 bases, and 4 bases lay outside the gene matches. CDR1 and CDR2 from the germline V gene are SGHNT and YENEEA.

This clone has at least ten counts. The rearrangement links TRBV9 to TRBJ2-5; 10 bases match TRBD1. The CDR3 length is 17 residues. Germline V lookup: CDR1 SGDLS, CDR2 YYNGEE. V lost 3 bases, J lost 5 bases, and 13 bases stayed unmatched. The CDR3 DNA sequence: TGTGCCAGCAGCGCCGCGGGACAGGGGATTAAAGGGGAGACCCAGTACTTC. Its protein product is CASSAAGQGIKGETQYF.

The chain employs TRBV6-1 and TRBJ2-2; 13 bases match TRBD2. With 5 bases clipped from V and 7 bases from J, the junction kept 4 bases outside the gene matches. The CDR3 covers 15 residues. Per germline, CDR1 MNHNS and CDR2 SASEGT. The CDR3 protein is CASSRTSGGHGELFF. The CDR3, as DNA: TGTGCCAGCAGTCGGACTAGCGGGGGCCACGGGGAGCTGTTTTTT.

This clone was recorded many times. CDR3 region: CASSPHHILSPPPKAFF. The CDR3 nucleotides are TGTGCCAGCAGCCCGCACCACATATTGAGCCCTCCACCGAAAGCTTTCTTT. The chain employs TRBV11-1 and TRBJ1-1; D is uncertain. This CDR3 spans 17 amino acids. Trimming left V 5 bases short and J 9 bases short, with 28 bases between. In germline, CDR1 is SGHAT, CDR2 FQDESV (reference sequence). Full variable domain (remainder filled in from reference TRBV11-1 and TRBJ1-1): EAEVAQSPRYKITEKSQAVAFWCDPISGHATLYWYRQILGQGPELLVQFQDESVVDDSQLPKDRFSAERLKGVDSTLKIQPAELGDSAMYLCASSPHHILSPPPKAFFGQGTRLTVV.